The 9 T cell receptor beta chains in this list originate from one sample, sequenced in a study of OX40 agonist ivuxolimab in advanced cancers. Libraries were constructed by the immunoSEQ multiplex PCR assay. The table comes from immuneACCESS by way of TCRdb, which keeps in-frame sequences with V and J called. Part of the clones is missing from these tables; in studies checked, under half for an unresolved V gene and the rest for unknown reasons. The sample has some 62,000 clones on record, 75% to 85% of them singletons. The top ten clonotypes cover approximately 11% of the sample. Specimen: CD4+ or CD8+ T cells sorted from blood, collected in a trial of the OX40 agonist ivuxolimab. All receptors come from an adult with an advanced solid tumor such as melanoma, head and neck, liver or kidney cancer.

This clone showed up just once. The gene calls are TRBV7-7 and TRBJ2-1, with a possible D match to TRBD2 (5 bases). Germline V gene data show CDR1 as SSHAT and CDR2 as FNYEAQ (reference sequence). The CDR3 runs to 14 residues. V lost 1 base and J lost 7, with 11 bases in between. The CDR3 DNA follows: TGTGCCAGCAGCTTAGTTGGTTCGGGGAATGAGCAGTTCTTC. Amino acids: CASSLVGSGNEQFF.

The J gene is TRBJ2-1, the V gene TRBV13, with TRBD2 matching 14 bases. This CDR3 comprises 17 residues. Germline values: CDR1 PRHDT, CDR2 FYEKMQ (reference sequence). V was clipped by 5 bases and J by 4 bases; unmatched bases: 7. DNA for the CDR3: TGTGCCAGCAGCGACAGGACTAGCGGGGGGAGTTACAATGAGCAGTTCTTC. It is translated as CASSDRTSGGSYNEQFF.

This chain connects TRBV28 to TRBJ1-1; D gene uncertain. Germline-derived CDR1 and CDR2 are MDHEN and SYDVKM. CDR3 length: 14 residues. V lost 2 bases to trimming and J lost 1 base, with 8 bases between them. This CDR3 is CASSLKRTNTEAFF. The CDR3 region has the DNA TGTGCCAGCAGTTTAAAGAGAACGAACACTGAAGCTTTCTTT.

The rearrangement uses TRBV5-8 and TRBJ2-5; possibly TRBD1 or TRBD2 for D (5 bases each). Germline values: CDR1 SGHTS, CDR2 YDEGEE. The CDR3 is made up of 11 amino acids. V was shortened by 7 bases and J by 5 bases, with 9 bases between the two germline ends. The CDR3 region has the DNA TGTGCCAGCTCCGGGACCGAGACCCAGTACTTC. As protein: CASSGTETQYF.

The chain recombines TRBV5-6 with TRBJ2-5; D gene unclear. V was shortened by 0 bases and J by 1 base, with 10 bases between the two germline ends. Germline CDR1 is SGHDT and CDR2 is YYEEEE. The CDR3 runs 15 residues. The CDR3 loop reads CASSLDTGLQETQYF. As DNA, the CDR3 is TGTGCCAGCAGCTTGGACACCGGGCTCCAAGAGACCCAGTACTTC.

This clone was seen only a few times. The chain has TRBV5-4 and TRBJ2-1, with 9 bases lining up with TRBD2. Germline CDR1 reads SGHNT; CDR2 reads YYREEE (reference sequence). Losses at the gene ends were 3 bases for V and 3 bases for J; bases not matched to a gene: 10. This CDR3 is built from 17 residues. Here the CDR3 reads CASSSKFGRGGYNEQFF. DNA for the CDR3: TGTGCCAGCAGCTCGAAGTTCGGGCGGGGGGGCTACAATGAGCAGTTCTTC.

This chain joins TRBV29-1 and TRBJ2-7; D may be TRBD1 (5 bases). The V gene lost 0 bases and the J gene lost 2 bases, with 5 bases spanning the gap. This CDR3 is 12 amino acids long. The germline CDR1 and CDR2 sequences are SQVTM and ANQGSEA. The DNA for the CDR3 is TGCAGCGTTGAAGAAGGGGCCTACGAGCAGTACTTC. Translated, it gives CSVEEGAYEQYF.

This clone was detected only once. V usage is TRBV9 and J usage is TRBJ2-5, with TRBD2 matching 8 bases. The germline V gene has CDR1 SGDLS and CDR2 YYNGEE. The CDR3 has 14 residues. With V trimmed by 7 bases and J by 4 bases, 9 bases remained unmatched. The CDR3 DNA reads TGTGCCAGCGCCCTGGGGACTAGTGGAGAGACCCAGTACTTC. Translating it yields CASALGTSGETQYF.

This clone was recorded once. This chain connects TRBV20-1 to TRBJ2-7; D gene uncertain. The CDR3 spans 10 residues. Trimming left V 7 bases short and J 2 bases short, with 6 bases between. Germline CDR1 and CDR2: DFQATT and SNEGSKA (reference sequence). The CDR3 region is CSEGTYEQYF. The CDR3 DNA sequence: TGCAGTGAGGGAACCTACGAGCAGTACTTC.